The T cell receptor beta chain described here comes from a study of response to subunit inactivated influenza vaccine. Overall study findings and caveats: Few additional T cells are recruited per seasonal influenza vaccination, authors suggested.

From the RT-PCR reads, TCRdb called clonotypes with MiXCR, one entry per CDR3 protein. The data contain about 520,000 distinct CDR3 sequences, under 8.5% of them singletons. With V trimmed by 1 base and J by 7 bases, 8 bases remained unmatched. Germline assignment: CDR1 SGHTA and CDR2 FQGNSA. This CDR3 contains 15 residues. A note on this clonotype: Its specificity is not known.

The chain is built from TRBV7-2 and TRBJ2-7, with TRBD2 identical over 9 bases. The input for sequencing was PBMCs from blood, taken less than 30 months after vaccination. This sequence was found in a man between 50 and 75 years old who received an inactivated influenza vaccine. The CDR3 protein is CASSLEGTSSREQYF. The CDR3 DNA follows: TGTGCCAGCAGCTTAGAAGGGACTAGCTCTAGGGAGCAGTACTTC.